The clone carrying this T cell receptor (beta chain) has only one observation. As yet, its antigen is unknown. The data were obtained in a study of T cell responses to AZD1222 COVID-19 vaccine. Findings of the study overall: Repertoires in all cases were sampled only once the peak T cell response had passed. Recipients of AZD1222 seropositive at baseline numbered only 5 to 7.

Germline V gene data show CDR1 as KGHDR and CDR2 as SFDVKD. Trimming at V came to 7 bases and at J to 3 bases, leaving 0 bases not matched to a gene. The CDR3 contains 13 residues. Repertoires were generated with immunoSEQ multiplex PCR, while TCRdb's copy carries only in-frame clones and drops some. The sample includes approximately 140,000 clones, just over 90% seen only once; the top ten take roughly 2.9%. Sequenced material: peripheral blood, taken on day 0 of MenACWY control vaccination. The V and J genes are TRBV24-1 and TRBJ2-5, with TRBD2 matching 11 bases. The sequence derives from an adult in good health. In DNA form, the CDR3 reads TGTGCCACCAGGACTAGCGGGGAAGAGACCCAGTACTTC. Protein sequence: CATRTSGEETQYF.